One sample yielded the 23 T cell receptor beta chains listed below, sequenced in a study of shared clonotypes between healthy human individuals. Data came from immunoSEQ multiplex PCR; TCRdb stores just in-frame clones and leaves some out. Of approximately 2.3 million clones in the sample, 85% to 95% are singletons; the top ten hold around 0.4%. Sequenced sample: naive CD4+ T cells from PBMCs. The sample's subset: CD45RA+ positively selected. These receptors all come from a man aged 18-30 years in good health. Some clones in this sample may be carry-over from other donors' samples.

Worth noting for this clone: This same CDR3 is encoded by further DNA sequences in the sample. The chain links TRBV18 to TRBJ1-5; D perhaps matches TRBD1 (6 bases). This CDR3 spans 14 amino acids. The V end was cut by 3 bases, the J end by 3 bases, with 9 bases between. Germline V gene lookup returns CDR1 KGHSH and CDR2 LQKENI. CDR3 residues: CASSPGTYNQPQHF. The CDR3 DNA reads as TGTGCCAGCTCACCGGGGACATACAATCAGCCCCAGCATTTT.

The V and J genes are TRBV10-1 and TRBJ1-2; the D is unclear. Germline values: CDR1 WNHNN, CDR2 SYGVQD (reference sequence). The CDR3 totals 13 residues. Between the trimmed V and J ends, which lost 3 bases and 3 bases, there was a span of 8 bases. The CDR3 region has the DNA TGCGCCAGCAGTGAATCACAGTACTATGGCTACACCTTC. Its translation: CASSESQYYGYTF.

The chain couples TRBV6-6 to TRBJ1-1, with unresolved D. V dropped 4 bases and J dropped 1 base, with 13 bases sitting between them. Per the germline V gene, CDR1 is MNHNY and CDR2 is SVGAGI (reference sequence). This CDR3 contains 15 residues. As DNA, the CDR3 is TGTGCCAGCAGTTTTCCCAACGAGCCGAACACTGAAGCTTTCTTT. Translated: CASSFPNEPNTEAFF.

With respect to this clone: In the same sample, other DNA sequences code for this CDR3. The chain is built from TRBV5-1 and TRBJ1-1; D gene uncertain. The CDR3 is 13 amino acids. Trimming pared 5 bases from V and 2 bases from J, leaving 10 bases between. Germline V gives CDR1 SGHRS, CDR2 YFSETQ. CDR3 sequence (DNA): TGCGCCAGCAGTTTAATACGAAACACTGAAGCTTTCTTT. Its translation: CASSLIRNTEAFF.

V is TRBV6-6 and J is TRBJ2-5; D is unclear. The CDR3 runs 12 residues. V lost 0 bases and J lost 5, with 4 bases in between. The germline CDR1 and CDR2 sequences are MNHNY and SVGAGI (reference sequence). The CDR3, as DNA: TGTGCCAGCAGTTACTCAGTGGAGACCCAGTACTTC. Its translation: CASSYSVETQYF.

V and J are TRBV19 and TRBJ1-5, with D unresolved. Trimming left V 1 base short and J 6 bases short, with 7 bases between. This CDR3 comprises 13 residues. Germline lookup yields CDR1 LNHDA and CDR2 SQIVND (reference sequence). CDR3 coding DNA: TGTGCCAGTAGTATAGCAGTCACTCAGCCCCAGCATTTT. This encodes CASSIAVTQPQHF. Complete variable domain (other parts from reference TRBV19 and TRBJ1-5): DGGITQSPKYLFRKEGQNVTLSCEQNLNHDAMYWYRQDPGQGLRLIYYSQIVNDFQKGDIAEGYSVSREKKESFPLTVTSAQKNPTAFYLCASSIAVTQPQHFGDGTRLSIL.

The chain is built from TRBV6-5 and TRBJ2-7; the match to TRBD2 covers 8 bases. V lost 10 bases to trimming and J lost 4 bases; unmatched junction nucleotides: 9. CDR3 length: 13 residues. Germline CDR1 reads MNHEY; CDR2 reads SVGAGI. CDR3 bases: TGTGCCACCCAAGCGGGAGCGGTATACGAGCAGTACTTC. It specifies CATQAGAVYEQYF.

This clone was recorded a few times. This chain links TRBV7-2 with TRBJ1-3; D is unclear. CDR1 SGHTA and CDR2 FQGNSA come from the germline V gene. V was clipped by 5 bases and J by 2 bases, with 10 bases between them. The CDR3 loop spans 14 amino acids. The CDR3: CASSPGPPGNTIYF. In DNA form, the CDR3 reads TGTGCCAGCAGCCCGGGTCCCCCTGGAAACACCATATATTTT.

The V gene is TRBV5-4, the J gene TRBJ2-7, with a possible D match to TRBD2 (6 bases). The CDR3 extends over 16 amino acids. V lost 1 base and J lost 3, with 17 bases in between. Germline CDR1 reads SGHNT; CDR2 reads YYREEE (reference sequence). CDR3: CASSLKSTGGFYEQYF. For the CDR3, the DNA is TGTGCCAGCAGCTTGAAGTCTACTGGAGGGTTCTACGAGCAGTACTTC.

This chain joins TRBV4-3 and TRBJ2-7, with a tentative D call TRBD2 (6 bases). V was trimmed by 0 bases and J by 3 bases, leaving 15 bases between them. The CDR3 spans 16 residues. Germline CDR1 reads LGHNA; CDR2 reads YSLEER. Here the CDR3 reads CASSQDLGGGFYEQYF. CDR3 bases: TGCGCCAGCAGCCAAGATCTGGGGGGAGGATTCTACGAGCAGTACTTC.

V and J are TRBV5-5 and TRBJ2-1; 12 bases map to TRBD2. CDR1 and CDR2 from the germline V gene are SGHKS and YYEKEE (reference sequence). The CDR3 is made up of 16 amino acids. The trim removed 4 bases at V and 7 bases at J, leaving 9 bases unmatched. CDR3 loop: CASSRLAGESTNEQFF. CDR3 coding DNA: TGTGCCAGCAGCCGACTAGCGGGAGAGTCAACGAATGAGCAGTTCTTC.

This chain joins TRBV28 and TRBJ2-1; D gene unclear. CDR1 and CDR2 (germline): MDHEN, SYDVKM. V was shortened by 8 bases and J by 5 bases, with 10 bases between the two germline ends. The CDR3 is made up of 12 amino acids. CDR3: CASRVDDNEQFF. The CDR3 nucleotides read TGTGCCAGCCGTGTCGACGACAATGAGCAGTTCTTC.

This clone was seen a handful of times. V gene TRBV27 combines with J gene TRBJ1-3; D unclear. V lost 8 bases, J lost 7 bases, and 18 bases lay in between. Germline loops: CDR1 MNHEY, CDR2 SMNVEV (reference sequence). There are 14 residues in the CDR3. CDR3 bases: TGTGCCAGCGCCGCGGGTCTTAGAGGGAACACCATATATTTT. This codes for CASAAGLRGNTIYF.

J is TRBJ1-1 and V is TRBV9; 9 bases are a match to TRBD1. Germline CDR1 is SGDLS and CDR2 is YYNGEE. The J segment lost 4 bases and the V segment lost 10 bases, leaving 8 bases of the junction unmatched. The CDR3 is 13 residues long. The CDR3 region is CASSQGAFTEAFF. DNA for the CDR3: TGTGCCTCCTCACAGGGGGCTTTCACTGAAGCTTTCTTT.

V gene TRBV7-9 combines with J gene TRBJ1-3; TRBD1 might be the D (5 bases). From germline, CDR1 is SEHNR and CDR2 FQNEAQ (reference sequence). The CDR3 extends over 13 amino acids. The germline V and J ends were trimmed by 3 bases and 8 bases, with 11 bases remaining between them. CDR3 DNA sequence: TGTGCCAGCAGCTTCCTGGTGGGGCACACCATATATTTT. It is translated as CASSFLVGHTIYF.

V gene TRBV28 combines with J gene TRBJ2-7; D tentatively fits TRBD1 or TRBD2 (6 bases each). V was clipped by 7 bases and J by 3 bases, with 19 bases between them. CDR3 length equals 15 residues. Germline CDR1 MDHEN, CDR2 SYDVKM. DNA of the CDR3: TGTGCCAGCAAGGGGGGCGCGGCACTCTTCTACGAGCAGTACTTC. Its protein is CASKGGAALFYEQYF. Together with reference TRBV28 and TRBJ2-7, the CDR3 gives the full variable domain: DVKVTQSSRYLVKRTGEKVFLECVQDMDHENMFWYRQDPGLGLRLIYFSYDVKMKEKGDIPEGYSVSREKKERFSLILESASTNQTSMYLCASKGGAALFYEQYFGPGTRLTVT.

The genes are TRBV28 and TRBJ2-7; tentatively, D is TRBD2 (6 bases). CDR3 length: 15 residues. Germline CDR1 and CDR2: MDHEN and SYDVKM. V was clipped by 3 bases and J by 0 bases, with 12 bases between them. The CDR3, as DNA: TGTGCCAGCAGTTTTGCAGCGGGCCCCTCCTACGAGCAGTACTTC. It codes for CASSFAAGPSYEQYF.

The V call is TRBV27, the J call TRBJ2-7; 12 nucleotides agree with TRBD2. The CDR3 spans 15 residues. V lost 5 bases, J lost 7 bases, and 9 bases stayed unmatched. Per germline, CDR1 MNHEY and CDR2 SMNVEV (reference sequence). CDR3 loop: CASSTQLAGGLEQYF. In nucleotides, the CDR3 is TGTGCCAGCAGTACGCAGCTAGCGGGAGGGTTGGAGCAGTACTTC.

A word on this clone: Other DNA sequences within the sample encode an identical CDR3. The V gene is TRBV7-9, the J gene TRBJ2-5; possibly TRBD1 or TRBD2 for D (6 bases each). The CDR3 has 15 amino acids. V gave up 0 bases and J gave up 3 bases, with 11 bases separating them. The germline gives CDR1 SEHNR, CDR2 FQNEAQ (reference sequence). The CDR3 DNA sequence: TGTGCCAGCAGCTTAGCGCTGGGGGGCGAAGAGACCCAGTACTTC. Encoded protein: CASSLALGGEETQYF.

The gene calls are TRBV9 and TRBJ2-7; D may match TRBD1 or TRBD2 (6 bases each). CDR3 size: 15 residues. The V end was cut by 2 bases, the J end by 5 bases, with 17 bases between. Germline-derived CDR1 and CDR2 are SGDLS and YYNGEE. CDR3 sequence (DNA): TGTGCCAGCAGCGTTCATGGGAACAGGGAGGACGAGCAGTACTTC. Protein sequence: CASSVHGNREDEQYF.

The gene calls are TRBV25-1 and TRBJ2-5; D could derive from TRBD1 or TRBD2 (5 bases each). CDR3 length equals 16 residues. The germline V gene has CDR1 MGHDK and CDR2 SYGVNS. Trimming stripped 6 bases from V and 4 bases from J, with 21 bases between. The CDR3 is CASRPGPHSGRETQYF. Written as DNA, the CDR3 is TGTGCCAGCAGACCGGGACCACATTCGGGTAGAGAGACCCAGTACTTC. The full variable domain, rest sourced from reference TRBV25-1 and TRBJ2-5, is EADIYQTPRYLVIGTGKKITLECSQTMGHDKMYWYQQDPGMELHLIHYSYGVNSTEKGDLSSESTVSRIRTEHFPLTLESARPSHTSQYLCASRPGPHSGRETQYFGPGTRLLVL.

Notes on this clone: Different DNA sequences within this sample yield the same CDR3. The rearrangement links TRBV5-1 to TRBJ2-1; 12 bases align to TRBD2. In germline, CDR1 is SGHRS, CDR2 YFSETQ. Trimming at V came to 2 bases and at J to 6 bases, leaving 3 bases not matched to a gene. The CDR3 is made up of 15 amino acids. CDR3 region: CASSFLAGGPNEQFF. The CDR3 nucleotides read TGCGCCAGCAGCTTTCTAGCGGGAGGGCCCAATGAGCAGTTCTTC.

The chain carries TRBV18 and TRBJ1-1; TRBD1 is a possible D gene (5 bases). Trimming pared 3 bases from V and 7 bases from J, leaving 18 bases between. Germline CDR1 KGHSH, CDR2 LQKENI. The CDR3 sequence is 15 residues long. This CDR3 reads CASSPSRGRVVEAFF. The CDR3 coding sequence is TGTGCCAGCTCACCCTCCCGGGGCCGGGTAGTTGAAGCTTTCTTT.